Each of the 29 T cell receptor beta chains below was sequenced from the same sample in a study of regulatory T cells in long-lasting Graves disease. Construction of the TCR beta libraries employed iRepertoire HTBI primers in conjunction with Arm-PCR of CDR3 regions. TCRdb re-derived calls from the multiplex PCR reads in MiXCR, one entry per CDR3 protein. This table has a few hundred thousand distinct CDR3 sequences, 20% to 30% appearing once. The time point here: persistent/refractory GD, antithyroid drugs over 5 years with positive TRAb. The TCR library was prepared using RNA isolated from PBMCs. The sample here was peripheral blood mononuclear cells (PBMCs), taken when the disease was refractory, from a patient treated with antithyroid drugs. Source of these receptors: a female donor with Graves disease.

CDR3 amino acids: CSARGTSTDTQYF. In nucleotides, the CDR3 is TGCAGTGCTAGAGGGACTAGCACAGATACGCAGTATTTT. The chain recombines TRBV20-1 with TRBJ2-3, with D possibly being TRBD2 (5 bases). The CDR3 runs 13 residues. The ends were cut back, 1 base at V and 0 bases at J, with 5 bases in the middle. CDR1 and CDR2 from the germline V gene are DFQATT and SNEGSKA (reference sequence).

This clonotype has just a few counts. This chain uses TRBV11-2 with TRBJ2-6, with D perhaps being TRBD1 or TRBD2 (5 bases each). V was clipped by 5 bases and J by 0 bases, with 11 bases between them. The CDR3 consists of 16 residues. Germline CDR1 and CDR2: SGHAT and FQNNGV. As DNA, the CDR3 is TGTGCCAGCAGCAATACTAGGGGCTCTGGGGCCAACGTCCTGACTTTC. This encodes CASSNTRGSGANVLTF.

V is TRBV20-1 and J is TRBJ2-7; 7 bases fit TRBD2. The junction had 6 bases not matched to a gene; V was cut back by 2 bases and J by 2 bases. The CDR3 is 14 amino acids. The germline CDR1 and CDR2 sequences are DFQATT and SNEGSKA (reference sequence). The CDR3 region is CSARLAEVTYEQYF. The CDR3 DNA is TGCAGTGCTAGACTAGCGGAAGTCACCTACGAGCAGTACTTC.

This clonotype was counted many times. This chain joins TRBV2 and TRBJ1-4; 7 bases are a match to TRBD1. The CDR3 extends over 15 amino acids. The germline V gene encodes CDR1 SNHLY and CDR2 FYNNEI. J gave up 8 bases and V 4 bases, and 10 bases lay outside the gene matches. The CDR3 here is CASSGHQGGGEKLFF. The CDR3 region has the DNA TGTGCCAGCAGTGGCCATCAGGGGGGGGGCGAAAAACTGTTTTTT.

This clonotype is a singleton in its sample. The CDR3 protein is CASSLGDRGVGEAFF. DNA of the CDR3: TGTGCCAGCAGCTTAGGGGACAGGGGAGTTGGGGAAGCTTTCTTT. The chain links TRBV7-9 to TRBJ1-1; 10 nucleotides line up with TRBD1. After removal of 1 base from V and 8 bases from J, the junction contained 7 bases not matched to a gene. Germline CDR1 and CDR2: SEHNR and FQNEAQ (reference sequence). The CDR3 is 15 residues long.

This chain connects TRBV7-2 to TRBJ2-2, with TRBD2 as a possible D gene (5 bases). V gave up 3 bases and J gave up 7 bases, with 12 bases separating them. Per germline, CDR1 SGHTA and CDR2 FQGNSA. The CDR3 covers 14 residues. CDR3 region: CASSLAGRGGELFF. In DNA form, the CDR3 reads TGTGCCAGCAGCTTGGCGGGTCGAGGCGGGGAGCTGTTTTTT.

The chain is built from TRBV7-6 and TRBJ2-2; 8 positions match TRBD2. Germline V lookup: CDR1 SGHVS, CDR2 FNYEAQ. This CDR3 spans 15 amino acids. Germline trimming cut 5 bases from V and 5 bases from J; bases unmatched to any gene: 7. The CDR3: CASSVEREYTGELFF. CDR3 sequence (DNA): TGTGCCAGCAGCGTAGAGCGGGAGTATACCGGGGAGCTGTTTTTT.

V and J are TRBV10-3 and TRBJ1-2; D unclear. Germline V gene sequence: CDR1 ENHRY, CDR2 SYGVKD. CDR3 length: 12 residues. With 5 bases removed from V and 2 bases from J, the gap between germline ends came to 6 bases. The CDR3 sequence: CAISSVNYGYTF. DNA of the CDR3: TGTGCCATCAGTTCCGTCAACTATGGCTACACCTTC.

The rearrangement joins TRBV30 to TRBJ1-3, with D possibly being TRBD1 (5 bases). From germline, CDR1 is GTSNPN and CDR2 SVGIG (reference sequence). The CDR3 loop spans 15 amino acids. V dropped 5 bases and J dropped 0 bases, with 14 bases sitting between them. In nucleotides, the CDR3 is TGTGCCTGGGCCCTACCAGGGAGCTCTGGAAACACCATATATTTT. This codes for CAWALPGSSGNTIYF. The entire variable domain, with the rest obtained from reference TRBV30 and TRBJ1-3, is as follows: SQTIHQWPATLVQPVGSPLSLECTVEGTSNPNLYWYRQAAGRGLQLLFYSVGIGQISSEVPQNLSASRPQDRQFILSSKKLLLSDSGFYLCAWALPGSSGNTIYFGEGSWLTVV.

The chain uses TRBV5-4 and TRBJ2-5, with TRBD2 matching over 13 bases. The germline gives CDR1 SGHNT, CDR2 YYREEE (reference sequence). The CDR3 spans 16 residues. Germline trimming cut 5 bases from V and 4 bases from J; bases unmatched to any gene: 8. The CDR3 protein is CASRPGLAGVRETQYF. CDR3 DNA sequence: TGTGCCAGCAGACCCGGACTAGCGGGAGTCAGAGAGACCCAGTACTTC. Supplemented by reference TRBV5-4 and TRBJ2-5, the full variable domain reads ETGVTQSPTHLIKTRGQQVTLRCSSQSGHNTVSWYQQALGQGPQFIFQYYREEENGRGNFPPRFSGLQFPNYSSELNVNALELDDSALYLCASRPGLAGVRETQYFGPGTRLLVL.

Comments on this clonotype: It may be a read error: a sequence one base away is much more abundant. As DNA, the CDR3 is TGCGGCGTTGAAGCGGGAGATGCCTACGAGCAGTACTTC. The encoded protein is CGVEAGDAYEQYF. The chain joins TRBV29-1 to TRBJ2-7; 8 nucleotides agree with TRBD2. Germline-derived CDR1 and CDR2 are SQVTM and ANQGSEA. The CDR3 runs to 13 residues.

Note on this clonotype: A read error likely explains this, since a far larger clone differs by one base. The conserved phenylalanine or tryptophan normally closing the CDR3 is absent here, so this likely arose from a read error. The CDR3 reads CASSTLPRTEAFL. Here the CDR3 DNA reads TGTGCCAGCAGTACCCTCCCCAGGACTGAAGCTTTCCTT. The chain couples TRBV7-2 to TRBJ1-1; D remains ambiguous. The V end lost 6 bases, the J end lost 5 bases, and 13 bases lay between the germline ends. Germline loops: CDR1 SGHTA, CDR2 FQGNSA. This CDR3 spans 13 amino acids.

This chain links TRBV6-1 with TRBJ1-1; 7 nucleotides agree with TRBD1. Losses at the gene ends were 7 bases for V and 4 bases for J; bases not matched to a gene: 9. Germline CDR1 and CDR2: MNHNS and SASEGT. This CDR3 spans 14 amino acids. The CDR3: CASTETGYFTEAFF. The CDR3 nucleotides are TGTGCCAGCACTGAGACAGGGTACTTCACTGAAGCTTTCTTT.

This clonotype was detected only a few times. The chain combines TRBV19 with TRBJ1-2; D not certain. Per germline, CDR1 LNHDA and CDR2 SQIVND (reference sequence). CDR3 size: 13 residues. The V end lost 5 bases, the J end lost 4 bases, and 11 bases lay between the germline ends. The CDR3 DNA sequence: TGTGCCAGTAGTCCTGTAGAGGGCTATGGCTACACCTTC. Its protein is CASSPVEGYGYTF.

A word on this clonotype: At one end, the junction sequence differs from germline, possibly due to a read error. The chain employs TRBV19 and TRBJ1-5; the D gene is possibly TRBD1 (5 bases). The CDR3 is made up of 13 amino acids. Germline CDR1 and CDR2: LNHDA and SQIVND (reference sequence). In DNA, the CDR3 is TGTGCCTGTAGTATCGGGACTCCTCAGCCCCAGCATTTT. It codes for CACSIGTPQPQHF.

This clonotype was observed a few times. V usage is TRBV20-1 and J usage is TRBJ2-7; either TRBD1 or TRBD2 may fit D (5 bases each). CDR3 size: 13 residues. Trimming took off 5 bases at V and 3 bases at J, with 14 bases between the two ends. Germline V lookup: CDR1 DFQATT, CDR2 SNEGSKA (reference sequence). This CDR3 reads CSAEGPGDYEQYF. The CDR3 bases are TGCAGTGCTGAGGGACCGGGCGACTACGAGCAGTACTTC.

This chain connects TRBV11-2 to TRBJ2-3; 7 positions agree with TRBD2. The V and J ends lost 4 bases and 0 bases, in that order; junction bases with no gene match: 13. The CDR3 loop spans 18 amino acids. In germline, CDR1 is SGHAT, CDR2 FQNNGV. CDR3 in DNA: TGTGCCAGCAGCTCCTCCCGCCGCGGGAGCCGGAGCACAGATACGCAGTATTTT. This sequence encodes CASSSSRRGSRSTDTQYF. The full variable domain, rest sourced from reference TRBV11-2 and TRBJ2-3, is EAGVAQSPRYKIIEKRQSVAFWCNPISGHATLYWYQQILGQGPKLLIQFQNNGVVDDSQLPKDRFSAERLKGVDSTLKIQPAKLEDSAVYLCASSSSRRGSRSTDTQYFGPGTRLTVL.

The table lists this clonotype with many counts. The chain couples TRBV28 to TRBJ2-7, with 9 positions matching TRBD2. The CDR3 sequence is 13 residues long. The V gene end was trimmed by 10 bases and the J gene end by 3 bases; junction bases not matched to a gene: 7. Germline V gene sequence: CDR1 MDHEN, CDR2 SYDVKM. The CDR3 bases are TGTGCCATCCGGGGTAGCGGGAGCTACGAGCAGTACTTC. Protein sequence: CAIRGSGSYEQYF.

This chain joins TRBV30 and TRBJ2-5; TRBD2 might be the D (5 bases). V lost 1 base, J lost 2 bases, and 8 bases lay in between. CDR1 and CDR2 from the germline V gene are GTSNPN and SVGIG (reference sequence). CDR3 length equals 13 residues. The CDR3 DNA reads as TGTGCCTGGAGTGCGGGGATTCAAGAGACCCAGTACTTC. Its translation is CAWSAGIQETQYF.

On this clonotype: Just one base apart from a much larger clone, this may be a read error. The rearrangement joins TRBV10-3 to TRBJ2-5; no reliable D call. The CDR3 extends over 11 amino acids. V gave up 3 bases and J gave up 5 bases, with 4 bases separating them. Germline V CDR1 and CDR2: ENHRY, SYGVKD. The CDR3, as DNA: TGTGCCATCAGTGATTTGGAGACCCAGTACTTC. Encoded protein: CAISDLETQYF.

This clonotype was seen more than once but under ten times. The chain combines TRBV28 with TRBJ1-2; D might be TRBD1 (6 bases). V was pared by 5 bases and J by 4 bases, with 11 bases between. The CDR3 runs 13 residues. The germline gives CDR1 MDHEN, CDR2 SYDVKM. The CDR3 region is CASSNGGGYGYTF. The CDR3 bases are TGTGCCAGCAGTAACGGGGGCGGCTATGGCTACACCTTC.

This clonotype came up many times. The chain combines TRBV28 with TRBJ2-7; D is uncertain. Germline CDR1 is MDHEN and CDR2 is SYDVKM. The V gene lost 3 bases and the J gene lost 1 base, with 13 bases spanning the gap. This CDR3 has 15 residues. The CDR3 is CASSFRQVKSYEQYF. The CDR3 DNA is TGTGCCAGCAGTTTTCGACAAGTCAAATCCTACGAGCAGTACTTC.

The CDR3 is CASSPFGQGDTGELFF. In DNA, the CDR3 is TGTGCCAGTAGTCCATTCGGACAGGGGGATACCGGGGAGCTGTTTTTT. The chain links TRBV19 to TRBJ2-2, with TRBD1 identical over 10 bases. Germline CDR1 is LNHDA and CDR2 is SQIVND (reference sequence). The CDR3 contains 16 residues. The J segment lost 5 bases and the V segment lost 5 bases, leaving 8 bases of the junction unmatched.

The chain links TRBV29-1 to TRBJ2-5; D tentatively reads TRBD1 or TRBD2 (5 bases each). Germline loops: CDR1 SQVTM, CDR2 ANQGSEA. Deletions cut 5 bases from V and 4 bases from J, with 14 bases between. The CDR3 contains 13 residues. The CDR3 here is CSVRPRGGETQYF. In DNA, the CDR3 is TGCAGCGTTCGACCCCGGGGCGGAGAGACCCAGTACTTC.

This clonotype came up many times. The chain combines TRBV2 with TRBJ2-5; 8 bases match TRBD2. Looked up from germline, CDR1 is SNHLY and CDR2 is FYNNEI. This CDR3 has 15 residues. With V trimmed by 6 bases and J by 5 bases, 11 bases remained unmatched. The CDR3 DNA reads as TGTGCCAGCAGCCGAAACGGGGGGGCACGGGAGACCCAGTACTTC. Its protein product is CASSRNGGARETQYF.

The chain carries TRBV10-3 and TRBJ1-1, with 7 nucleotides matching TRBD1. The CDR3 is 14 amino acids. V shed 11 bases, J shed 1 base, and the junction held 10 bases outside the gene matches. CDR1 and CDR2 (germline): ENHRY, SYGVKD. The CDR3 loop is CAATLGQTNTEAFF. Written as DNA, the CDR3 is TGTGCCGCGACTCTGGGACAGACGAACACTGAAGCTTTCTTT.

J is TRBJ2-7 and V is TRBV20-1; 11 bases align to TRBD2. This CDR3 is 13 amino acids long. J lost 3 bases, V lost 3 bases, and 1 base had no gene match. The V gene's germline CDR1 is DFQATT and CDR2 SNEGSKA (reference sequence). CDR3 DNA: TGCAGTGCTAGGGGGACTAGCGGCTACGAGCAGTACTTC. Translated, it gives CSARGTSGYEQYF.

The gene calls are TRBV2 and TRBJ1-5; 10 nucleotides line up with TRBD1. V trimming: 6 bases; J trimming: 2 bases; junction bases outside the gene matches: 7. The CDR3 covers 16 residues. Germline V lookup: CDR1 SNHLY, CDR2 FYNNEI. The CDR3 here is CASSPDRGHGNQPQHF. The CDR3 bases are TGTGCCAGCAGCCCCGACAGGGGGCATGGCAATCAGCCCCAGCATTTT.

This clonotype came up a few times. The V gene is TRBV29-1, the J gene TRBJ1-1; D is undetermined. The germline V gene has CDR1 SQVTM and CDR2 ANQGSEA. The CDR3 sequence is 13 residues long. V shed 4 bases and J shed 0 bases, with 9 bases lying between them. CDR3 in DNA: TGCAGCGTTGGAGGAAGATTGAACACTGAAGCTTTCTTT. It translates to CSVGGRLNTEAFF.